A selection of T cell receptor beta chains follows, all from one sample in a study of CD8 T cells in Susac syndrome. TCRdb itself ran the immunoSEQ multiplex PCR reads through MiXCR, one entry per CDR3 protein. The sample consists of 150,000 to 200,000 distinct CDR3 sequences, approximately 90% of them appearing once. Sequenced sample: CD4+ T cells from PBMCs. The receptors stem from a human donor in good health. CDR3s include the opening cysteine and the closing phenylalanine or tryptophan. D genes are given only for firm matches. Clone size, where shown, is once, few, many, or a class for clones that have expanded.

size: NA
J: TRBJ2-6
D: NA
V: TRBV5-1
CDR3: CASSLVDSGANVLTF
DNA: TGCGCCAGCAGCTTGGTAGACTCTGGGGCCAACGTCCTGACTTTC

size: NA
J: TRBJ1-5
D: NA
V: TRBV30
CDR3: CAWSSSGNQPQHF
DNA: TGTGCCTGGAGTAGTTCAGGAAATCAGCCCCAGCATTTT

size: NA
J: TRBJ1-2
D: NA
V: TRBV7-9
CDR3: CASSPPGRYGYTF
DNA: TGTGCCAGCAGCCCCCCCGGGAGATATGGCTACACCTTC

size: NA
J: TRBJ2-1
D: NA
V: TRBV12-3/TRBV12-4
CDR3: CASSFSGGAEQFF
DNA: TGTGCCAGCAGTTTCTCCGGAGGGGCCGAGCAGTTCTTC

size: NA
J: TRBJ1-2
D: TRBD1
V: TRBV19
CDR3: CASSPRQGVLPHYYGYTF
DNA: TGTGCCAGTAGTCCCCGACAGGGAGTTCTCCCCCACTACTATGGCTACACCTTC

size: once
J: TRBJ1-5
D: NA
V: TRBV12-3/TRBV12-4
CDR3: CASSLELMGNQPQHF
DNA: TGTGCCAGCAGTTTGGAGCTTATGGGCAATCAGCCCCAGCATTTT

size: NA
J: TRBJ2-3
D: TRBD2
V: TRBV5-4
CDR3: CASSLGLAANTDTQYF
DNA: TGTGCCAGCAGCTTGGGACTAGCGGCAAACACAGATACGCAGTATTTT

size: NA
J: TRBJ2-7
D: NA
V: TRBV19
CDR3: CASSPMVTNEQYF
DNA: TGTGCCAGTAGTCCGATGGTGACGAACGAGCAGTACTTC

size: NA
J: TRBJ1-6
D: NA
V: TRBV7-2
CDR3: CASSLGTAGAGNSPLHF
DNA: TGTGCCAGCAGCTTAGGGACTGCCGGGGCAGGAAATTCACCCCTCCACTTT

size: NA
J: TRBJ2-5
D: NA
V: TRBV7-2
CDR3: CASSLNSFETQYF
DNA: TGTGCCAGCAGCCTTAATAGTTTCGAGACCCAGTACTTC

size: NA
J: TRBJ1-6
D: TRBD1
V: TRBV7-9
CDR3: CASSPQGTNNSPLHF
DNA: TGTGCCAGCAGTCCACAGGGGACAAATAATTCACCCCTCCACTTT

size: NA
J: TRBJ1-5
D: NA
V: TRBV7-8
CDR3: CASSPRALNTRNQPQHF
DNA: TGTGCCAGCAGCCCGCGAGCCCTTAACACCCGTAATCAGCCCCAGCATTTT

size: NA
J: TRBJ1-3
D: NA
V: TRBV3-1
CDR3: CASSQGTLGNTIYF
DNA: TGTGCCAGCAGCCAAGGGACTCTGGGAAACACCATATATTTT

size: NA
J: TRBJ1-2
D: NA
V: TRBV2
CDR3: CASSEGRGESFGYTF
DNA: TGTGCCAGCAGTGAAGGTAGAGGGGAGTCCTTCGGCTACACCTTC

size: NA
J: TRBJ1-5
D: NA
V: TRBV20-1
CDR3: CSARDPSRGSQPQHF
DNA: TGCAGTGCTAGAGATCCCTCCCGGGGAAGTCAGCCCCAGCATTTT

size: NA
J: TRBJ1-1
D: NA
V: TRBV2
CDR3: CASSGDTGKEAFF
DNA: TGTGCCAGCAGTGGGGATACAGGGAAGGAAGCTTTCTTT